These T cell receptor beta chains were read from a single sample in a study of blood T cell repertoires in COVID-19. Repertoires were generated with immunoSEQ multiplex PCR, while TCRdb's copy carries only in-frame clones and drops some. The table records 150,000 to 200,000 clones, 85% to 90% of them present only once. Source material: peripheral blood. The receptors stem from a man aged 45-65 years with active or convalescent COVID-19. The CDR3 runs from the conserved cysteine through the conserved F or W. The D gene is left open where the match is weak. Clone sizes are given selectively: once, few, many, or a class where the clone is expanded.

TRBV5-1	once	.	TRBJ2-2	CASSLGLTRAGELFF	TGCGCCAGCAGCTTGGGTCTAACGCGAGCCGGGGAGCTGTTTTTT
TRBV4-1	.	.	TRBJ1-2	CASSQAEADPFYGYTF	TGCGCCAGCAGCCAAGCTGAGGCAGACCCTTTCTATGGCTACACCTTC
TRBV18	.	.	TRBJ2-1	CASSAGLSSYNEQFF	TGTGCCAGCTCGGCGGGACTTAGCTCCTACAATGAGCAGTTCTTC
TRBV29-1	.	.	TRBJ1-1	CSVAALLNTEAFF	TGCAGCGTTGCTGCACTTTTGAACACTGAAGCTTTCTTT
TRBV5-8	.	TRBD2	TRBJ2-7	CASSLRLAASPYEQYF	TGTGCCAGCAGCTTGAGACTAGCTGCTTCCCCCTACGAGCAGTACTTC
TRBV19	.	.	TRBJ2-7	CASSVQLGLISYEQYF	TGTGCCAGTAGTGTTCAGTTGGGACTGATATCCTACGAGCAGTACTTC
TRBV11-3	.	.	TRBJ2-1	CASSHDRYNEQFF	TGTGCCAGCAGTCATGACAGATACAATGAGCAGTTCTTC
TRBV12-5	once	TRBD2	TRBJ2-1	CASGLGLTSGANEQFF	TGTGCTAGTGGTTTGGGGCTGACTAGCGGGGCCAATGAGCAGTTCTTC
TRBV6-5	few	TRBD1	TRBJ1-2	CASSSEGQLNYGYTF	TGTGCCAGCAGTTCGGAGGGACAGCTTAACTATGGCTACACCTTC
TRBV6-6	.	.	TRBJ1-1	CASYRLGNTEAFF	TGTGCCAGCTATCGACTGGGGAACACTGAAGCTTTCTTT
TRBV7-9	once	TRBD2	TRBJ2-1	CASSLRREGNEQFF	TGTGCCAGCAGCTTACGACGGGAGGGCAATGAGCAGTTCTTC
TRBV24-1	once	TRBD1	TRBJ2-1	CATSRDSSNEQFF	TGTGCCACCAGCCGGGACAGTTCGAATGAGCAGTTCTTC
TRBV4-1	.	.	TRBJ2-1	CASSPFSGENEQFF	TGCGCCAGCAGCCCCTTCTCGGGTGAAAATGAGCAGTTCTTC
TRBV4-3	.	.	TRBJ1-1	CASSQQANTEAFF	TGCGCCAGCAGCCAACAGGCGAACACTGAAGCTTTCTTT
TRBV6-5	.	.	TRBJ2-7	CASSYSRGTYEQYF	TGTGCCAGCAGTTACTCGCGGGGCACCTACGAGCAGTACTTC
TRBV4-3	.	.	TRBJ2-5	CASSQALEETQYF	TGCGCCAGCAGCCAAGCCCTAGAAGAGACCCAGTACTTC